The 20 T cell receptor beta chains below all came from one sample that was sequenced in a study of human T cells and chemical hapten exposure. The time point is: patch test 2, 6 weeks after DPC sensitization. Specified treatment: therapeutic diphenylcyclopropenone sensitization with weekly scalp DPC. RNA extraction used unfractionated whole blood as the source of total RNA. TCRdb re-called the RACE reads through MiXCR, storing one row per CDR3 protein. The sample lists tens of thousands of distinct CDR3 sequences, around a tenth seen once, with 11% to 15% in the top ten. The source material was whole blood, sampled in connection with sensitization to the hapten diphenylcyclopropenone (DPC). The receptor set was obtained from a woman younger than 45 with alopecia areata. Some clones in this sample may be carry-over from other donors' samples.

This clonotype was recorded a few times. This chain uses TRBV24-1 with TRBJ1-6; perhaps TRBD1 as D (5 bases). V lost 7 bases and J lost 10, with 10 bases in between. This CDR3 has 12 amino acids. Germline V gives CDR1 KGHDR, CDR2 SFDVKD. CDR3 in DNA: TGTGCCACCAGCGATCAGGGATCACCCCTCCACTTT. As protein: CATSDQGSPLHF.

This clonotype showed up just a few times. In nucleotides, the CDR3 is TGCAGCGTTGGTGAGGTTGAGACCCAGTACTTC. It yields the protein CSVGEVETQYF. The chain combines TRBV29-1 with TRBJ2-5; D is undetermined. The length of the CDR3 is 11 residues. Trimming took off 4 bases at V and 5 bases at J, with 8 bases between the two ends. The germline V gene encodes CDR1 SQVTM and CDR2 ANQGSEA.

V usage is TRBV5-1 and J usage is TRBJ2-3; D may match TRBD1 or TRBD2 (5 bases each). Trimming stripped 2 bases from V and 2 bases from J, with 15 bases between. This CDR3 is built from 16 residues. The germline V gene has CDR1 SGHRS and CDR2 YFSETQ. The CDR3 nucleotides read TGCGCCAGCAGCTTTTCTTGGGACGGAACCACAGATACGCAGTATTTT. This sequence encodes CASSFSWDGTTDTQYF.

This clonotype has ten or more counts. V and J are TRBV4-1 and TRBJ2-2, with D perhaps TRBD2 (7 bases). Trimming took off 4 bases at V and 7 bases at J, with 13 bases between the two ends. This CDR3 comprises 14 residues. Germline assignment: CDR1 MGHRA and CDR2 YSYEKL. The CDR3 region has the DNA TGCGCCAGCAGCCGCAGGGGAGGGGACGGGGAGCTGTTTTTT. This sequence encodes CASSRRGGDGELFF.

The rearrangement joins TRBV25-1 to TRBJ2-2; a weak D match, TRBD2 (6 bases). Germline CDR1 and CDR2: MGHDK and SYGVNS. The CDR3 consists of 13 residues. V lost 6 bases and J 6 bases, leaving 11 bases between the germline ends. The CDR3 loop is CASSGRLAGELFF. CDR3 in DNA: TGTGCCAGCAGCGGCCGACTAGCCGGGGAGCTGTTTTTT.

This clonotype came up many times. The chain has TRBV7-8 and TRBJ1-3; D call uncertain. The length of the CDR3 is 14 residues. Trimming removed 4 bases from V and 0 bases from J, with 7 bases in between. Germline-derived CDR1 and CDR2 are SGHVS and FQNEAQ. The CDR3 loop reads CASSSQSSGNTIYF. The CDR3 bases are TGTGCCAGCAGCTCGCAGAGCTCTGGAAACACCATATATTTT.

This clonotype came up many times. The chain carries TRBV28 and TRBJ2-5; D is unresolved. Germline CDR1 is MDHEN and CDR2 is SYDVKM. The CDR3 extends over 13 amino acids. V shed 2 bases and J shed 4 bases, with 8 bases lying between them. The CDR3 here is CASSLDQRETQYF. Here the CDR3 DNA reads TGTGCCAGCAGTTTAGACCAGAGAGAGACCCAGTACTTC.

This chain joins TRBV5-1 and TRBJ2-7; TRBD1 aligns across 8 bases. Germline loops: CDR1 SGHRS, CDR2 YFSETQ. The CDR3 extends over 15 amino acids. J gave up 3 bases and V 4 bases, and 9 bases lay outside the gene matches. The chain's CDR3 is CASSRTGIWVYEQYF. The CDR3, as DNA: TGCGCCAGCAGCCGGACAGGGATTTGGGTCTACGAGCAGTACTTC.

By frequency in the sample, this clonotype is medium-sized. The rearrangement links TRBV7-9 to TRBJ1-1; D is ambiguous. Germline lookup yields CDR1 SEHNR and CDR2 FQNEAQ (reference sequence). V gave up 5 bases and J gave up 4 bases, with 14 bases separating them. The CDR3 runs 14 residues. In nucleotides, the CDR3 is TGTGCCAGCAGCGAGGGCCTCAAAGGCACTGAAGCTTTCTTT. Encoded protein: CASSEGLKGTEAFF.

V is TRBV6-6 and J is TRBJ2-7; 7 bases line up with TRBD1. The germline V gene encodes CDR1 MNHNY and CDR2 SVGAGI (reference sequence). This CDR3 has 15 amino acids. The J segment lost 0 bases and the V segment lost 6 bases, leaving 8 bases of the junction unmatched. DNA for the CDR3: TGTGCCAGCAGAAACACAGGGGACGGCTCCTACGAGCAGTACTTC. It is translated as CASRNTGDGSYEQYF.

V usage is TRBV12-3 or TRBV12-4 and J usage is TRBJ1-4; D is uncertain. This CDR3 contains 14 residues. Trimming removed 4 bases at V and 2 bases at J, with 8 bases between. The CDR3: CASSWGGTNEKLFF. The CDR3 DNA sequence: TGTGCCAGCAGTTGGGGAGGGACTAATGAAAAACTGTTTTTT.

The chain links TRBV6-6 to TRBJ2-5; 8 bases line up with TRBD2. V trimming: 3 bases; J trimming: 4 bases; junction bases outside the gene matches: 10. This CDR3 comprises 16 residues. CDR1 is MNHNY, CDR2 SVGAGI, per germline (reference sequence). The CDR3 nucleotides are TGTGCCAGCAGTTATGGTCCCGGGGGGGGCCGAGAGACCCAGTACTTC. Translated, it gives CASSYGPGGGRETQYF.

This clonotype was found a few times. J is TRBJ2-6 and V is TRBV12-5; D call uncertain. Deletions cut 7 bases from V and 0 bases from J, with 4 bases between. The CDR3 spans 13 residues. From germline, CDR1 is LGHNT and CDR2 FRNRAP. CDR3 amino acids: CASAASGANVLTF. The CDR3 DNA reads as TGTGCTAGTGCCGCCTCTGGGGCCAACGTCCTGACTTTC.

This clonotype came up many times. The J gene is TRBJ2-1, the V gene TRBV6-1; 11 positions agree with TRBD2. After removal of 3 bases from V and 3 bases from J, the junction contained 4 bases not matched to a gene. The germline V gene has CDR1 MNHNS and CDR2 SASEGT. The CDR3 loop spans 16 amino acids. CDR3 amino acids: CASSETGTSGYNEQFF. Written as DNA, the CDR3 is TGTGCCAGCAGTGAGACCGGGACTAGCGGCTACAATGAGCAGTTCTTC.

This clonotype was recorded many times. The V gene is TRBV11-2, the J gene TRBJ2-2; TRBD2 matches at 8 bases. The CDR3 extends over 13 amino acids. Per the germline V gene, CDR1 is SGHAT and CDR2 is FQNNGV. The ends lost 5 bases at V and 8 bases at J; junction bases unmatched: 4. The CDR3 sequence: CASSPEREGELFF. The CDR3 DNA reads TGTGCCAGCAGCCCGGAGCGGGAGGGGGAGCTGTTTTTT.

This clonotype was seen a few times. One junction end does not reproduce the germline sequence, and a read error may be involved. The CDR3 is CSAETGGGETQYF. The CDR3 DNA follows: TGCAGCGCTGAAACAGGGGGGGGAGAGACCCAGTACTTC. The chain combines TRBV29-1 with TRBJ2-5, with D possibly TRBD1 on 8 matching bases. Germline V gives CDR1 SQVTM, CDR2 ANQGSEA. CDR3 size: 13 residues.

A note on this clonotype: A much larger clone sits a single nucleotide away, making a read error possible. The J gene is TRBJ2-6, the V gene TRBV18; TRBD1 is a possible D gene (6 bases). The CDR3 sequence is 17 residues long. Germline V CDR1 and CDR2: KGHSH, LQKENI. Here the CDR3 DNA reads TGTGTCAGCTCACCACAGGGTACCAGTACTGGGGCCAACGTCCTGACTTTC. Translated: CVSSPQGTSTGANVLTF.

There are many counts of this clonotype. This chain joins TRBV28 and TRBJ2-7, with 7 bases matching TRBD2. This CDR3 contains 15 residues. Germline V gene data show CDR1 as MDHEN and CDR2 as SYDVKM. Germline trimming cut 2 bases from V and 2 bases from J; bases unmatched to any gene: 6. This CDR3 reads CASSLSGAEAYEQYF. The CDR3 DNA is TGTGCCAGCAGTTTAAGCGGGGCAGAGGCCTACGAGCAGTACTTC.

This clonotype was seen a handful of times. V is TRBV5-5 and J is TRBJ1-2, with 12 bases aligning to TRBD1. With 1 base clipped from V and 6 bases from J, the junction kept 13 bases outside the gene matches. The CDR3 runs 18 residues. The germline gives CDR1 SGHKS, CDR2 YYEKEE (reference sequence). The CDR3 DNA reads TGTGCCAGCAGCTTGTTAGGGACAGGGGGCGCCGGATCGGATGGCTACACCTTC. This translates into CASSLLGTGGAGSDGYTF.

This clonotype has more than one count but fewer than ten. The CDR3 DNA reads TGTGCCAGCAGCTTCGTATCGGGGGCTAGCACAGATACGCAGTATTTT. It yields the protein CASSFVSGASTDTQYF. The J gene is TRBJ2-3, the V gene TRBV13; the D call may be TRBD1 or TRBD2 (6 bases each). This CDR3 spans 16 amino acids. Germline CDR1 PRHDT, CDR2 FYEKMQ (reference sequence). Between the trimmed V and J ends, which lost 3 bases and 0 bases, there was a span of 13 bases.